Included here is one TCR beta chain sequence, with context. Sequencing was performed with immunoSEQ multiplex PCR; in TCRdb, only in-frame clones are kept and a portion is missing. The sample contains some 150,000 clones, approximately 94% of which appear only once. The sample comes from a study of control samples from healthy donors and cancer patients. The TCR originated in a man aged 40-49 years in good health. Sequencing was done on a sample of blood.

CDR3: CASSTGRLNTEAFF. CDR3 DNA sequence: TGTGCCAGCAGCACGGGACGGCTGAACACTGAAGCTTTCTTT. This chain uses TRBV13 with TRBJ1-1; tentative D call: TRBD1 (5 bases). The CDR3 covers 14 residues. CDR1 is PRHDT and CDR2 is FYEKMQ in the germline V gene (reference sequence). Trimming pared 5 bases from V and 0 bases from J, leaving 10 bases between.